The 30 T cell receptor beta chains listed next were all sequenced from one sample in a study of blood T cell repertoires in COVID-19. TCRdb's table, derived via immunoSEQ multiplex PCR, lists solely in-frame clones and lacks some. The repertoire holds around 100,000 clones, roughly 85% seen once, with roughly 2.6% in the top ten. The sample comprised PBMCs or T cells enriched from blood (not recorded which). The origin of the receptors is a woman aged 45-65 years who had recovered from COVID-19.

As DNA, the CDR3 is TGTGCCAGTAGCTCCGACAGGGGGCTTGAGACCCAGTACTTC. Amino acids: CASSSDRGLETQYF. The chain has TRBV19 and TRBJ2-5; TRBD1 aligns across 10 bases. Germline V gene data show CDR1 as LNHDA and CDR2 as SQIVND (reference sequence). V trimming: 6 bases; J trimming: 5 bases; junction bases outside the gene matches: 6. There are 14 residues in the CDR3.

This clone showed up just a few times. CDR3 loop: CASSLGQGGTDTQYF. CDR3 nucleotides: TGTGCCAGCAGTTTGGGACAGGGCGGCACAGATACGCAGTATTTT. V and J are TRBV28 and TRBJ2-3; 9 bases align to TRBD1. Per germline, CDR1 MDHEN and CDR2 SYDVKM. The CDR3 is 15 residues long. Trimming at V came to 3 bases and at J to 1 base, leaving 2 bases not matched to a gene.

The genes are TRBV21-1 and TRBJ2-3; the listed D gene, TRBD2, was not tested against the DNA. TRBV21-1 is a pseudogene segment. This CDR3 comprises 16 residues. The CDR3 DNA reads as TGTGCCAGCAGCCCGTTAGCGGGGCCAACGACTGAGACGCAGTATTTT. It specifies CASSPLAGPTTETQYF.

V usage is TRBV5-4 and J usage is TRBJ1-6; tentative D call: TRBD1 (6 bases). The CDR3 has 17 residues. The V end was cut by 0 bases, the J end by 4 bases, with 14 bases between. Germline V lookup: CDR1 SGHNT, CDR2 YYREEE (reference sequence). The CDR3 nucleotides read TGTGCCAGCAGCTTGGACAGGGTAGGGGGTTATAATTCACCCCTCCACTTT. Protein: CASSLDRVGGYNSPLHF.

The V call is TRBV18, the J call TRBJ2-1; 10 nucleotides line up with TRBD2. V shed 5 bases, J shed 8 bases, and the junction held 9 bases outside the gene matches. The germline CDR1 and CDR2 sequences are KGHSH and LQKENI. The CDR3 consists of 15 residues. CDR3: CASSSGLASFDEQFF. CDR3 DNA: TGTGCCAGCTCATCGGGACTAGCGTCTTTCGATGAGCAGTTCTTC.

The chain carries TRBV12-3 or TRBV12-4 and TRBJ1-1; D gene ambiguous. Trimming stripped 4 bases from V and 3 bases from J, with 9 bases between. The CDR3 extends over 13 amino acids. The CDR3 protein is CASSWEGYTEAFF. CDR3 nucleotide sequence: TGTGCCAGCAGTTGGGAGGGATACACTGAAGCTTTCTTT.

This clone was detected only a few times. V is TRBV13 and J is TRBJ2-7, with 9 bases matching TRBD2. CDR3 length: 17 amino acids. Unmatched junction bases numbered 12, after V lost 2 bases and J lost 4 bases. CDR1 PRHDT and CDR2 FYEKMQ come from the germline V gene (reference sequence). The CDR3 DNA is TGTGCCAGCAGCTTATCCCTAGCGGGACCCCCTTTATACGAGCAGTACTTC. Its translation is CASSLSLAGPPLYEQYF.

The J gene is TRBJ2-6, the V gene TRBV2, with D possibly being TRBD2 (5 bases). The germline CDR1 and CDR2 sequences are SNHLY and FYNNEI. The CDR3 runs 15 residues. V was trimmed by 10 bases and J by 3 bases, leaving 16 bases between them. The CDR3 DNA follows: TGTGCCATGACAATGGGAGTCCTTGGGGCCAACGTCCTGACTTTC. This sequence encodes CAMTMGVLGANVLTF.

This clone was found a few times. The chain has TRBV11-2 and TRBJ1-1, with TRBD1 identical over 8 bases. The CDR3 spans 12 residues. Losses at the gene ends were 4 bases for V and 10 bases for J; bases not matched to a gene: 5. Germline values: CDR1 SGHAT, CDR2 FQNNGV. The CDR3 DNA reads as TGTGCCAGCAGCTCCACAGGGGGTCGAGCTTTCTTT. Its translation: CASSSTGGRAFF.

The chain recombines TRBV7-9 with TRBJ2-7, with D unclear. Germline CDR1 SEHNR, CDR2 FQNEAQ (reference sequence). Trimming pared 5 bases from V and 3 bases from J, leaving 14 bases between. The CDR3 runs 14 residues. The CDR3 DNA reads as TGTGCCAGCAGCACCCCCTACCCGAACTACGAGCAGTACTTC. Its translation is CASSTPYPNYEQYF.

The chain joins TRBV2 to TRBJ2-2; 7 nucleotides line up with TRBD1. Germline CDR1 SNHLY, CDR2 FYNNEI. V was pared by 10 bases and J by 5 bases, with 16 bases of the junction left unmatched. The CDR3 extends over 16 amino acids. Here the CDR3 DNA reads TGTGCCACTACAAGTTCTTGGGCAGGGGGAACCGGGGAGCTGTTTTTT. Its translation is CATTSSWAGGTGELFF.

The chain combines TRBV29-1 with TRBJ2-2, with D unresolved. Germline loops: CDR1 SQVTM, CDR2 ANQGSEA. V shed 6 bases and J shed 5 bases, with 13 bases lying between them. The CDR3 consists of 13 residues. The CDR3 DNA reads as TGCAGCGTCGAGGAAGGAGCAACCGGGGAGCTGTTTTTT. Translated, it gives CSVEEGATGELFF.

The chain couples TRBV5-1 to TRBJ1-3; 7 bases align to TRBD1. V shed 3 bases and J 0 bases; nucleotides not matched to a gene: 9. The CDR3 runs 17 residues. Germline V CDR1 and CDR2: SGHRS, YFSETQ. CDR3 in amino acids: CASSSSGTVNSGNTIYF. CDR3 nucleotide sequence: TGCGCCAGCAGCTCTTCCGGGACAGTAAACTCTGGAAACACCATATATTTT.

The chain recombines TRBV28 with TRBJ1-2; 11 bases map to TRBD1. The ends lost 5 bases at V and 6 bases at J; junction bases unmatched: 5. Germline loops: CDR1 MDHEN, CDR2 SYDVKM. This CDR3 comprises 14 residues. The CDR3 sequence: CASSRTGGGHGYTF. CDR3 DNA sequence: TGTGCCAGCAGTCGGACAGGGGGCGGACATGGCTACACCTTC.

This rearrangement joins TRBV18 to TRBJ2-7; TRBD2 matches at 7 bases. The CDR3 contains 15 residues. Trimming removed 2 bases from V and 0 bases from J; junction bases left unmatched: 4. From germline, CDR1 is KGHSH and CDR2 LQKENI. In nucleotides, the CDR3 is TGTGCCAGCTCACCAGTGCGGGGGAGCTCCTACGAGCAGTACTTC. Its protein product is CASSPVRGSSYEQYF.

The chain links TRBV27 to TRBJ2-6, with D perhaps TRBD1 (6 bases). CDR3 length equals 16 residues. The V end lost 8 bases, the J end lost 0 bases, and 14 bases lay between the germline ends. Germline CDR1 is MNHEY and CDR2 is SMNVEV (reference sequence). Written as DNA, the CDR3 is TGTGCCAGCTCGCGGACAGATTTCTCTGGGGCCAACGTCCTGACTTTC. This codes for CASSRTDFSGANVLTF.

V and J are TRBV4-2 and TRBJ1-1; TRBD1 is a possible D gene (5 bases). The germline CDR1 and CDR2 sequences are LGHNA and YNFKEQ. This CDR3 is 12 amino acids long. Trimming took off 1 base at V and 8 bases at J, with 8 bases between the two ends. The CDR3 coding sequence is TGTGCCAGCAGCCAAGCAGACAGCGAAGCTTTCTTT. Its translation: CASSQADSEAFF.

The chain links TRBV30 to TRBJ2-5, with D unclear. CDR3 length: 12 residues. With 5 bases removed from V and 3 bases from J, the gap between germline ends came to 10 bases. Germline V gene lookup returns CDR1 GTSNPN and CDR2 SVGIG (reference sequence). CDR3 protein: CAWSSNKETQYF. The CDR3 DNA reads as TGTGCCTGGTCTTCTAATAAAGAGACCCAGTACTTC.

V is TRBV6-5 and J is TRBJ2-1; 8 bases line up with TRBD2. The CDR3 is 11 amino acids. The germline CDR1 and CDR2 sequences are MNHEY and SVGAGI. With 5 bases clipped from V and 15 bases from J, the junction kept 6 bases outside the gene matches. The CDR3 sequence is CASSLSGTVFF. The CDR3 DNA follows: TGTGCCAGCAGTCTTAGCGGGACGGTGTTCTTC.

This sequence joins TRBV9 and TRBJ1-2; 12 bases map to TRBD1. The CDR3 covers 18 residues. Germline CDR1 and CDR2: SGDLS and YYNGEE. V shed 3 bases, J shed 4 bases, and the junction held 13 bases outside the gene matches. CDR3 bases: TGTGCCAGCAGCGGAACCGCGGGACAGGGGGCTGGAGGCTATGGCTACACCTTC. Protein sequence: CASSGTAGQGAGGYGYTF.

CDR3 bases: TGTGCCTGGAGTTCTGGCAGGTCTAATTCACCCCTCCACTTT. Translated: CAWSSGRSNSPLHF. The chain uses TRBV30 and TRBJ1-6; D not resolved. CDR3 size: 14 residues. V shed 2 bases and J shed 6 bases, with 11 bases lying between them. In germline, CDR1 is GTSNPN, CDR2 SVGIG (reference sequence).

The chain carries TRBV28 and TRBJ2-7; 8 bases line up with TRBD1. Germline V CDR1 and CDR2: MDHEN, SYDVKM. This CDR3 is built from 17 residues. Trimming removed 5 bases from V and 1 base from J; junction bases left unmatched: 13. The CDR3 sequence is CASSVIGQGKRSYEQYF. The CDR3 DNA is TGTGCCAGCAGTGTAATCGGACAGGGAAAGCGATCCTACGAGCAGTACTTC.

The rearrangement joins TRBV10-3 to TRBJ1-1, with 9 bases aligning to TRBD1. Germline lookup yields CDR1 ENHRY and CDR2 SYGVKD. V shed 11 bases, J shed 0 bases, and the junction held 13 bases outside the gene matches. This CDR3 region has 16 residues. CDR3 sequence: CAPRAAGQGLNTEAFF. In DNA, the CDR3 is TGTGCCCCCCGAGCCGCGGGACAGGGTTTGAACACTGAAGCTTTCTTT.

This chain links TRBV4-2 with TRBJ2-7; 7 bases align to TRBD1. The CDR3 is 16 residues long. The J segment lost 1 base and the V segment lost 3 bases, leaving 9 bases of the junction unmatched. CDR1 is LGHNA and CDR2 is YNFKEQ in the germline V gene. The CDR3 loop reads CASSHPTGYDSYEQYF. CDR3 in DNA: TGTGCCAGCAGCCACCCGACAGGGTATGATTCCTACGAGCAGTACTTC.

This clone occurred once. The chain links TRBV12-3 or TRBV12-4 to TRBJ1-2; no clear D gene. The V gene lost 5 bases and the J gene lost 7 bases, with 11 bases spanning the gap. The CDR3 has 12 amino acids. The CDR3 DNA is TGTGCCAGCAGTCACAGCCTCGGTGGCTACACCTTC. This codes for CASSHSLGGYTF.

The chain is built from TRBV5-1 and TRBJ2-3, with a weak D call TRBD2 (6 bases). Trimming took off 4 bases at V and 0 bases at J, with 9 bases between the two ends. This CDR3 contains 14 residues. CDR1 and CDR2 (germline): SGHRS, YFSETQ. CDR3 sequence (DNA): TGCGCCAGCAGCGCGGGACCAAGCACAGATACGCAGTATTTT. It yields the protein CASSAGPSTDTQYF.

The table lists this clone with a few counts. This chain joins TRBV10-2 and TRBJ2-7, with 11 bases lining up with TRBD2. The CDR3 runs 13 residues. The V and J ends lost 9 bases and 2 bases, in that order; junction bases with no gene match: 3. The germline V gene encodes CDR1 WSHSY and CDR2 SAAADI. The CDR3 is CASLAGGTYEQYF. In DNA form, the CDR3 reads TGCGCCAGTTTAGCGGGAGGGACCTACGAGCAGTACTTC.

V is TRBV6-5 and J is TRBJ2-3, with TRBD2 as a possible D gene (5 bases). Per the germline V gene, CDR1 is MNHEY and CDR2 is SVGAGI. There are 15 residues in the CDR3. V lost 7 bases to trimming and J lost 1 base, with 15 bases between them. Written as DNA, the CDR3 is TGTGCCAGCAACTCGGGAAGGGTCGGCACAGATACGCAGTATTTT. This encodes CASNSGRVGTDTQYF.

This clone was counted a single time. V usage is TRBV5-1 and J usage is TRBJ1-6; 8 nucleotides line up with TRBD1. From germline, CDR1 is SGHRS and CDR2 YFSETQ. Trimming cost V 0 bases and J 7 bases; bases outside gene matches: 3. The CDR3 contains 15 residues. The CDR3 DNA follows: TGCGCCAGCAGCTTGGATGGGACAGGAAATTCACCCCTCCACTTT. It codes for CASSLDGTGNSPLHF.

This clone was found many times. The same CDR3 arises from other DNA sequences in this sample as well. The gene calls are TRBV2 and TRBJ2-3, with TRBD2 matching 8 bases. The CDR3 contains 14 residues. The junction had 3 bases not matched to a gene; V was cut back by 6 bases and J by 1 base. Germline CDR1 and CDR2: SNHLY and FYNNEI. CDR3 region: CASSLTSGTDTQYF. The CDR3 coding sequence is TGTGCCAGCAGCTTGACTAGCGGCACAGATACGCAGTATTTT.